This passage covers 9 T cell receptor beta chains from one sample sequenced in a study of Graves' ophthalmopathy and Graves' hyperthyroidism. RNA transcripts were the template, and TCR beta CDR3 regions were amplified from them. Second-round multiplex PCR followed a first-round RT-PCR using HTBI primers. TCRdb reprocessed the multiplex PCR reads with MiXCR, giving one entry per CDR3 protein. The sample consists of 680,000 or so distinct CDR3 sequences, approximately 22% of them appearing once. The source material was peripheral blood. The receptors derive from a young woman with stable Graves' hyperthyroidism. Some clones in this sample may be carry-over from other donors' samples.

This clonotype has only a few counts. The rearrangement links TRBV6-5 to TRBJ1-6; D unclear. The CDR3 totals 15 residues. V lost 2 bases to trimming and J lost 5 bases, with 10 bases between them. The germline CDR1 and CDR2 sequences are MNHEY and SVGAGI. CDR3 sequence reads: CASSYDGLNNSPLHF. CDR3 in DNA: TGTGCCAGCAGTTACGATGGCCTGAATAATTCACCCCTCCACTTT.

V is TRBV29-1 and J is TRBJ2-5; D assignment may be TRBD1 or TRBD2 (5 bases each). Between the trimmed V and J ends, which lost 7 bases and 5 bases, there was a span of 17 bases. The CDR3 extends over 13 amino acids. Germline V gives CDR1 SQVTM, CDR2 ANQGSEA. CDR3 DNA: TGCAGCGCGGCGTGGGGGAATCGCGAGACCCAGTACTTC. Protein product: CSAAWGNRETQYF. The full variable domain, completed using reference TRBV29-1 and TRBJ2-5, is SAVISQKPSRDICQRGTSLTIQCQVDSQVTMMFWYRQQPGQSLTLIATANQGSEATYESGFVIDKFPISRPNLTFSTLTVSNMSPEDSSIYLCSAAWGNRETQYFGPGTRLLVL.

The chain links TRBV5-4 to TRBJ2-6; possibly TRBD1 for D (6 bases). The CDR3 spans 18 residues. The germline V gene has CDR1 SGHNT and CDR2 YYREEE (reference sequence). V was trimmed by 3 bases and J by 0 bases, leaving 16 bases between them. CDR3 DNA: TGTGCCAGCAGCTCCCTCAGGGGATCTGGCTCTGGGGCCAACGTCCTGACTTTC. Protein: CASSSLRGSGSGANVLTF.

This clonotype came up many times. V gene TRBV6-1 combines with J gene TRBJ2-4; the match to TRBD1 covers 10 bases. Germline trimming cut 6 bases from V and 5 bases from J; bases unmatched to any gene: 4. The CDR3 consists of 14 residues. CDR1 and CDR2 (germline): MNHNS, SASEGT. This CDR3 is CASSPGTGENIQYF. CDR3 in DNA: TGTGCCAGCAGCCCTGGGACAGGGGAAAACATTCAGTACTTC.

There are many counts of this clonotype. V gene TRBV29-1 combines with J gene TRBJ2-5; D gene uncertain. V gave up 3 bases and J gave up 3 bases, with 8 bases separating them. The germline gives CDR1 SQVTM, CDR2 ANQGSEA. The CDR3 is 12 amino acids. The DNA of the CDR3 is TGCAGCGTTGACTGGCGGAAAGAGACCCAGTACTTC. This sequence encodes CSVDWRKETQYF.

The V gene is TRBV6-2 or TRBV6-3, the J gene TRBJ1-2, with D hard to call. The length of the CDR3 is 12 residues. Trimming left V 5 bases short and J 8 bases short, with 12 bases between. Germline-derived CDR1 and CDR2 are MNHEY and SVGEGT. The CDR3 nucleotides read TGTGCCAGCAGTGCTATTTCATTGGGCTACACCTTC. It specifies CASSAISLGYTF.

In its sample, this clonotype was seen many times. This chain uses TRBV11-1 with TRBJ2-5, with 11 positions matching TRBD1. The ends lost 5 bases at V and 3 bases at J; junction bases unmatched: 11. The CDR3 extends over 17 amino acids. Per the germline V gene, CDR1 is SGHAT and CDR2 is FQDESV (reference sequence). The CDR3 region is CASSHGQGAPWEETQYF. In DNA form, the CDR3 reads TGTGCCAGCAGCCATGGACAGGGGGCGCCGTGGGAAGAGACCCAGTACTTC.

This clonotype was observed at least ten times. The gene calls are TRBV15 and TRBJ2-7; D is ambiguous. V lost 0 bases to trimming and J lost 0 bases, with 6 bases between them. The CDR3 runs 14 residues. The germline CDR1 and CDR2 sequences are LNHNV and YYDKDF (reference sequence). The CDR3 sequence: CATSREERSYEQYF. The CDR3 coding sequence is TGTGCCACCAGCAGAGAAGAGCGCTCCTACGAGCAGTACTTC.

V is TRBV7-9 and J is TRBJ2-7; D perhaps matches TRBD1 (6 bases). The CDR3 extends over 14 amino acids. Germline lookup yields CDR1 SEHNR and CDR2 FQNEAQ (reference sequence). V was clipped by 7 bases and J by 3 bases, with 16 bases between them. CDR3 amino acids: CASTPPGTFYEQYF. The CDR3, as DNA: TGTGCCAGCACCCCGCCGGGGACATTCTACGAGCAGTACTTC.